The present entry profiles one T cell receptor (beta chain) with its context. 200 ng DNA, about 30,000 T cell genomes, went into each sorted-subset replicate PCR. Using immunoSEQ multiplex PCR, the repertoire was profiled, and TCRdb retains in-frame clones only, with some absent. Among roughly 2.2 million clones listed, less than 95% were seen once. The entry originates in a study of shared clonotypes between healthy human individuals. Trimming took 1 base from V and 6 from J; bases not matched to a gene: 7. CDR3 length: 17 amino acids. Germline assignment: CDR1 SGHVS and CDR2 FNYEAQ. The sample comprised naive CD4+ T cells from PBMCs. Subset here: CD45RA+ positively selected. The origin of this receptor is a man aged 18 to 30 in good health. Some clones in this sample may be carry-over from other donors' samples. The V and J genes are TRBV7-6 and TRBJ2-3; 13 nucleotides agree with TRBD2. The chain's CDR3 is CASSLGLAGGVVDTQYF. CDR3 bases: TGTGCCAGCAGCTTAGGACTAGCGGGAGGTGTGGTTGATACGCAGTATTTT.